A selection of T cell receptor beta chains follows, all from one sample in a study of response to subunit inactivated influenza vaccine. TCRdb re-analysed the RT-PCR reads in MiXCR, keeping a single row per CDR3 protein. The top ten hold roughly 9.6% of the sample, which has about 570,000 distinct CDR3 sequences, approximately 11% seen once. These data were likewise used in another study, on T cells expressing NK-cell markers.

The specimen comprised PBMCs from blood, sampled on the day of vaccination. The receptors originated from a man between 50 and 59 years old who received an inactivated influenza vaccine. CDR3s leave out the opening cysteine and the closing phenylalanine or tryptophan.

j_call: TRBJ2-7
v_call: TRBV28
cdr3_aa: ASTFAGREQY

j_call: TRBJ2-5
v_call: TRBV29-1
cdr3_aa: SVRPRGLGETQY

j_call: TRBJ2-3
v_call: TRBV5-1
cdr3_aa: ASSLGQFFTDTQY

j_call: TRBJ2-2
v_call: TRBV4-3
cdr3_aa: ASSQNAGELF

j_call: TRBJ2-7
v_call: TRBV20-1
cdr3_aa: SALLAQTYEQY

j_call: TRBJ2-3
v_call: TRBV28
cdr3_aa: ASSLPRGVVGQQSTDTQY

j_call: TRBJ2-3
v_call: TRBV30
cdr3_aa: AWRGGYPDTQY

j_call: TRBJ1-5
v_call: TRBV12-3/TRBV12-4
cdr3_aa: ASSLGSQPQH

j_call: TRBJ2-1
v_call: TRBV5-1
cdr3_aa: ASSLEIWASRTTYNEQF

j_call: TRBJ2-1
v_call: TRBV9
cdr3_aa: ASSVDRGNNEQF

j_call: TRBJ1-4
v_call: TRBV6-1
cdr3_aa: ASRWTGGGEKLF

j_call: TRBJ2-3
v_call: TRBV19
cdr3_aa: ASSPNPGSGTDTQY

j_call: TRBJ2-1
v_call: TRBV12-3/TRBV12-4
cdr3_aa: ASSSSGGQYNEQF

j_call: TRBJ2-7
v_call: TRBV3-1
cdr3_aa: ASSRWTGYEQY

j_call: TRBJ2-1
v_call: TRBV9
cdr3_aa: ASSRGLENSYNEQF

j_call: TRBJ2-3
v_call: TRBV6-1
cdr3_aa: ASSRTDYLTDTQY

j_call: TRBJ2-3
v_call: TRBV18
cdr3_aa: ASSPPVTSGRTDTQY

j_call: TRBJ2-7
v_call: TRBV5-5
cdr3_aa: ASSTARTSGDYEQY

j_call: TRBJ2-7
v_call: TRBV11-2
cdr3_aa: ASSPQRTLGYEQY

j_call: TRBJ2-7
v_call: TRBV28
cdr3_aa: ASSLVKGQAGSYEQY

j_call: TRBJ2-3
v_call: TRBV28
cdr3_aa: ASSSWTGQDTQY